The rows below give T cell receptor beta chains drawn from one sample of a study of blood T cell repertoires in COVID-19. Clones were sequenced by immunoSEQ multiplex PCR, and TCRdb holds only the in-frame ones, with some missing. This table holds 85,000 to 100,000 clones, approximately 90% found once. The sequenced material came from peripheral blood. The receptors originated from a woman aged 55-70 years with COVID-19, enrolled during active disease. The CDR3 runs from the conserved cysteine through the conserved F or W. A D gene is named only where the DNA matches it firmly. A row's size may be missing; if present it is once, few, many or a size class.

CDR3aa: CASSLLGTGGSNQPQHF
abundance: NA
v_gene: TRBV7-8
d_gene: TRBD1

CDR3aa: CASSSRDTGPYEQYF
abundance: once
v_gene: TRBV19
d_gene: NA

CDR3aa: CATSRGFTDSNQPQHF
abundance: NA
v_gene: TRBV15
d_gene: NA

CDR3aa: CASSSTSGGAQGTQYF
abundance: NA
v_gene: TRBV5-1
d_gene: TRBD2

CDR3aa: CASSSPDRGLSGYTF
abundance: NA
v_gene: TRBV7-6
d_gene: TRBD1

CDR3aa: CASSKDRATEAFF
abundance: NA
v_gene: TRBV3-1/TRBV3-2
d_gene: TRBD1

CDR3aa: CASSSVVQGAGETQYF
abundance: NA
v_gene: TRBV19
d_gene: TRBD1

CDR3aa: CASRRPGHNTQYF
abundance: NA
v_gene: TRBV6-5
d_gene: NA

CDR3aa: CASSSEPPVAGYTF
abundance: NA
v_gene: TRBV5-1
d_gene: NA

CDR3aa: CASSYLGQGNTGELFF
abundance: NA
v_gene: TRBV6-2/TRBV6-3
d_gene: TRBD1

CDR3aa: CASSAGLAGGVTGELFF
abundance: NA
v_gene: TRBV9
d_gene: TRBD2

CDR3aa: CASSTRTGNSNQPQHF
abundance: once
v_gene: TRBV7-8
d_gene: TRBD1

CDR3aa: CASSSDREKLFF
abundance: few
v_gene: TRBV7-2
d_gene: NA

CDR3aa: CASSQDYYSKKTQYF
abundance: NA
v_gene: TRBV4-3
d_gene: NA

CDR3aa: CASREGLAGYEQYF
abundance: NA
v_gene: TRBV2
d_gene: TRBD2

CDR3aa: CAIAPPNREKHGELFF
abundance: few
v_gene: TRBV10-3
d_gene: NA

CDR3aa: CSVRQGMFQPQHF
abundance: NA
v_gene: TRBV29-1
d_gene: TRBD1

CDR3aa: CASHPGGGPVGNEQFF
abundance: NA
v_gene: TRBV27
d_gene: NA

CDR3aa: CASSPTPGQPSETQYF
abundance: NA
v_gene: TRBV7-9
d_gene: TRBD1

CDR3aa: CASSFGTSGLGEQFF
abundance: few
v_gene: TRBV7-2
d_gene: TRBD2

CDR3aa: CASSTGVNTEAFF
abundance: NA
v_gene: TRBV7-3
d_gene: TRBD1

CDR3aa: CASRDIRARGTEAFF
abundance: once
v_gene: TRBV5-4
d_gene: NA

CDR3aa: CASSYALAGGPYEQYF
abundance: NA
v_gene: TRBV6-5
d_gene: TRBD2

CDR3aa: CASPGEGNTIYF
abundance: NA
v_gene: TRBV19
d_gene: NA

CDR3aa: CASSLGTGGSYEQYF
abundance: NA
v_gene: TRBV11-2
d_gene: TRBD1

CDR3aa: CASSKEDRRQANVLTF
abundance: NA
v_gene: TRBV21-1
d_gene: NA

CDR3aa: CASSQDSRSGFHGELFF
abundance: NA
v_gene: TRBV3-1/TRBV3-2
d_gene: NA

CDR3aa: CASGRGSGANVLTF
abundance: NA
v_gene: TRBV9
d_gene: NA

CDR3aa: CASSMDSGQIYGYTF
abundance: NA
v_gene: TRBV7-8
d_gene: TRBD1

CDR3aa: CASSPTTGYEQYF
abundance: NA
v_gene: TRBV7-2
d_gene: NA

CDR3aa: CASSDGRDSSYEQYF
abundance: NA
v_gene: TRBV2
d_gene: TRBD1

CDR3aa: CASSLSQGTVNSPLHF
abundance: NA
v_gene: TRBV27
d_gene: TRBD1

CDR3aa: CASSLGAPQYEKLFF
abundance: NA
v_gene: TRBV7-8
d_gene: NA

CDR3aa: CASSRGQDGETQYF
abundance: NA
v_gene: TRBV19
d_gene: TRBD1

CDR3aa: CAARPLAEETQYF
abundance: NA
v_gene: TRBV25-1
d_gene: TRBD2

CDR3aa: CASSPRTSLSYEQYF
abundance: NA
v_gene: TRBV7-2
d_gene: TRBD2

CDR3aa: CASSKEGAPGNTIYF
abundance: NA
v_gene: TRBV21-1
d_gene: NA

CDR3aa: CASRLQGALSQPQHF
abundance: NA
v_gene: TRBV6-5
d_gene: TRBD1

CDR3aa: CASSFGSAGELFF
abundance: NA
v_gene: TRBV5-1
d_gene: NA

CDR3aa: CASSQDLRGAGELFF
abundance: NA
v_gene: TRBV4-2
d_gene: TRBD2

CDR3aa: CASSLGASGGYNEQFF
abundance: NA
v_gene: TRBV7-6
d_gene: TRBD2

CDR3aa: CASSQLQGNGYTF
abundance: NA
v_gene: TRBV6-2/TRBV6-3
d_gene: TRBD1